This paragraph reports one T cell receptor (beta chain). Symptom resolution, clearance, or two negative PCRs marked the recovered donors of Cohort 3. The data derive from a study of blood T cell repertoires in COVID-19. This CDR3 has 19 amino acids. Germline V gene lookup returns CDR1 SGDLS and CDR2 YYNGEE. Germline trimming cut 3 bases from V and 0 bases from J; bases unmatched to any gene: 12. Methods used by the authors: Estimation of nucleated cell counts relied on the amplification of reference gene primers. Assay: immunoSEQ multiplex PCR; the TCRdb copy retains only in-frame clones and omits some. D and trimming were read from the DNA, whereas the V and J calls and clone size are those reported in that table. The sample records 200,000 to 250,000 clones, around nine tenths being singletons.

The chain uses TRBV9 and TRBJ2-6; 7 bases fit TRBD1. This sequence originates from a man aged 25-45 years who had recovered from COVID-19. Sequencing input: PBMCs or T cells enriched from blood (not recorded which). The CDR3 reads CASSEEAGGWGSGANVLTF. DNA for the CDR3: TGTGCCAGCAGCGAGGAAGCAGGGGGTTGGGGCTCTGGGGCCAACGTCCTGACTTTC.